This is a list of T cell receptor beta chains from one sample in a study of T cell responses to AZD1222 COVID-19 vaccine. Clones were sequenced by immunoSEQ multiplex PCR, and TCRdb holds only the in-frame ones, with some missing. The profile shows 100,000 or so clones, about 95% of them singletons. Here the sequenced sample was peripheral blood, taken on day 0 of AZD1222 vaccination. These receptor sequences come from an adult in good health. CDR3s include the opening cysteine and the closing phenylalanine or tryptophan. Each record gives: V gene, clone size, D gene, J gene, CDR3 DNA, CDR3 protein. A D gene is named only where the DNA matches it firmly. Only part of the rows carry a size: once, few, many, or a class if the clone is expanded.

V gene: TRBV6-2/TRBV6-3
clone size: NA
D gene: TRBD2
J gene: TRBJ2-7
CDR3 DNA: TGTGCCAGCAGTTCGGGACTAGCGGGGATCGACGAGCAGTACTTC
CDR3 protein: CASSSGLAGIDEQYF

V gene: TRBV18
clone size: NA
D gene: TRBD2
J gene: TRBJ2-1
CDR3 DNA: TGTGCCAGCTCACCTATTACTAGCGGGGGGGCCCGCAATGAGCAGTTCTTC
CDR3 protein: CASSPITSGGARNEQFF

V gene: TRBV28
clone size: NA
D gene: NA
J gene: TRBJ2-2
CDR3 DNA: TGTGCCAGCACCCATTTTGGGGGGAACACCGGGGAGCTGTTTTTT
CDR3 protein: CASTHFGGNTGELFF

V gene: TRBV28
clone size: NA
D gene: TRBD2
J gene: TRBJ2-7
CDR3 DNA: TGTGCCAGCAGTTCGCCGGGGGGGGGCGAGCAGTACTTC
CDR3 protein: CASSSPGGGEQYF

V gene: TRBV28
clone size: NA
D gene: TRBD1
J gene: TRBJ2-7
CDR3 DNA: TGTGCCAGCAGTCCGACAGGGATTTACTACGAGCAGTACTTC
CDR3 protein: CASSPTGIYYEQYF

V gene: TRBV5-1
clone size: NA
D gene: TRBD1
J gene: TRBJ2-4
CDR3 DNA: TGCGCCAGCAGCGGGCCGACAGGGAACATTCAGTACTTC
CDR3 protein: CASSGPTGNIQYF

V gene: TRBV9
clone size: NA
D gene: TRBD1
J gene: TRBJ1-2
CDR3 DNA: TGTGCCAGCAGCCCCCGGACAGGGCGTCGGTATGGCTACACCTTC
CDR3 protein: CASSPRTGRRYGYTF

V gene: TRBV5-1
clone size: NA
D gene: TRBD1
J gene: TRBJ2-2
CDR3 DNA: TGCGCCAGCAGCTTTGGGATACAGGGGGCGCTTTCACCGGGGACCGGGGAGCTGTTTTTT
CDR3 protein: CASSFGIQGALSPGTGELFF

V gene: TRBV7-3
clone size: NA
D gene: NA
J gene: TRBJ2-2
CDR3 DNA: TGTGCCAGCAGCTCCCGGAGGGGGGAGCTGTTTTTT
CDR3 protein: CASSSRRGELFF

V gene: TRBV19
clone size: NA
D gene: TRBD1
J gene: TRBJ1-1
CDR3 DNA: TGTGCCAGCGGACAGGGGAACACTGAAGCTTTCTTT
CDR3 protein: CASGQGNTEAFF

V gene: TRBV5-4
clone size: NA
D gene: TRBD1
J gene: TRBJ1-1
CDR3 DNA: TGTGCCAGCAGCATGGGACAGCTGAACACTGAAGCTTTCTTT
CDR3 protein: CASSMGQLNTEAFF

V gene: TRBV30
clone size: NA
D gene: NA
J gene: TRBJ1-2
CDR3 DNA: TGTGCCTGGGCGGCCGGGGTCGGGTTCCTTGGCTACACCTTC
CDR3 protein: CAWAAGVGFLGYTF

V gene: TRBV4-1
clone size: NA
D gene: NA
J gene: TRBJ1-5
CDR3 DNA: TGCGCCAGCAGCCACGCAGTTCCGGGGAGTCAGCCCCAGCATTTT
CDR3 protein: CASSHAVPGSQPQHF

V gene: TRBV28
clone size: once
D gene: NA
J gene: TRBJ1-1
CDR3 DNA: TGTGCCAGCAAACATCCTCAAAAATTCGTGGAGGAAGCTTTCTTT
CDR3 protein: CASKHPQKFVEEAFF

V gene: TRBV9
clone size: NA
D gene: NA
J gene: TRBJ2-5
CDR3 DNA: TGTGCCAGCAGCGTAGAAGTAACAGCGGAGACCCAGTACTTC
CDR3 protein: CASSVEVTAETQYF

V gene: TRBV5-1
clone size: once
D gene: NA
J gene: TRBJ1-3
CDR3 DNA: TGCGCCAGCAGCCCCGGGGGAGGCTCTGGAAACACCATATATTTT
CDR3 protein: CASSPGGGSGNTIYF

V gene: TRBV2
clone size: few
D gene: NA
J gene: TRBJ2-7
CDR3 DNA: TGTGCCAGCAGTGAGGGTCCTTACTACGAGCAGTACTTC
CDR3 protein: CASSEGPYYEQYF

V gene: TRBV10-3
clone size: NA
D gene: TRBD1
J gene: TRBJ1-2
CDR3 DNA: TGTGCCATCAGTTCCGGCGGACAGGAGAGTGGCTACACCTTC
CDR3 protein: CAISSGGQESGYTF

V gene: TRBV5-4
clone size: NA
D gene: NA
J gene: TRBJ2-5
CDR3 DNA: TGTGCCAGCAGCTTAGAGGGGGGGATGGAGACCCAGTACTTC
CDR3 protein: CASSLEGGMETQYF

V gene: TRBV15
clone size: NA
D gene: TRBD2
J gene: TRBJ2-1
CDR3 DNA: TGTGCCACCAGCAGGGAACTAGCGGGAGTCGGTGAGCAGTTCTTC
CDR3 protein: CATSRELAGVGEQFF

V gene: TRBV13
clone size: once
D gene: NA
J gene: TRBJ2-3
CDR3 DNA: TGTGCCAGCAGCTTAGCCCGGGGCACGCAGTATTTT
CDR3 protein: CASSLARGTQYF

V gene: TRBV21-1
clone size: NA
D gene: NA
J gene: TRBJ1-4
CDR3 DNA: TGTGCCAGCAGCAAAGGACAGTTTATCCCGGCAACTAATGAAAAACTGTTTTTT
CDR3 protein: CASSKGQFIPATNEKLFF

V gene: TRBV19
clone size: NA
D gene: NA
J gene: TRBJ2-3
CDR3 DNA: TGTGCCAGCGCCTCCGAGGGCCGAGAGACAGATACGCAGTATTTT
CDR3 protein: CASASEGRETDTQYF

V gene: TRBV4-1
clone size: NA
D gene: NA
J gene: TRBJ1-1
CDR3 DNA: TGCGCCAGCAGCCAAAGCAGGGACTGGAACACTGAAGCTTTCTTT
CDR3 protein: CASSQSRDWNTEAFF

V gene: TRBV6-5
clone size: NA
D gene: TRBD1
J gene: TRBJ1-6
CDR3 DNA: TGTGCCAGCAGTTACTCCGCAGGGGGCTGGAATTCACCCCTCCACTTT
CDR3 protein: CASSYSAGGWNSPLHF

V gene: TRBV7-3
clone size: NA
D gene: TRBD2
J gene: TRBJ2-3
CDR3 DNA: TGTGCCAGCAGCTTACGGGTAGCGGGAGGAACAGATACGCAGTATTTT
CDR3 protein: CASSLRVAGGTDTQYF

V gene: TRBV7-9
clone size: NA
D gene: NA
J gene: TRBJ1-5
CDR3 DNA: TGTGCCAGCAGCTTATATGAGCATCAGCCCCAGCATTTT
CDR3 protein: CASSLYEHQPQHF

V gene: TRBV15
clone size: NA
D gene: TRBD1
J gene: TRBJ1-2
CDR3 DNA: TGTGCCACCAGCAGAGATCGGAACAGGGGTGGCTACACCTTC
CDR3 protein: CATSRDRNRGGYTF

V gene: TRBV6-1
clone size: NA
D gene: NA
J gene: TRBJ1-2
CDR3 DNA: TGTGCCAGCAGTGAAGGGGGCAGGGCAAACTATGGCTACACCTTC
CDR3 protein: CASSEGGRANYGYTF

V gene: TRBV28
clone size: NA
D gene: NA
J gene: TRBJ1-5
CDR3 DNA: TGTGCCAGCACAGGATTTAGCAATCAGCCCCAGCATTTT
CDR3 protein: CASTGFSNQPQHF

V gene: TRBV18
clone size: NA
D gene: NA
J gene: TRBJ1-5
CDR3 DNA: TGTGCCAGCTCACCACTTTCGTCAGGGCGCAATCAGCCCCAGCATTTT
CDR3 protein: CASSPLSSGRNQPQHF

V gene: TRBV11-2
clone size: NA
D gene: NA
J gene: TRBJ1-5
CDR3 DNA: TGTGCCAGCAGCCGGGACAGCAATCAGCCCCAGCATTTT
CDR3 protein: CASSRDSNQPQHF

V gene: TRBV4-1
clone size: NA
D gene: NA
J gene: TRBJ2-7
CDR3 DNA: TGCGCCAGCAGCCAAGATGCGCTAGCGACCTACGAGCAGTACTTC
CDR3 protein: CASSQDALATYEQYF

V gene: TRBV6-5
clone size: NA
D gene: NA
J gene: TRBJ2-7
CDR3 DNA: TGTGCCAGCAGCGGGGACGCACTTACACTTTACGAGCAGTACTTC
CDR3 protein: CASSGDALTLYEQYF

V gene: TRBV11-2
clone size: NA
D gene: NA
J gene: TRBJ2-2
CDR3 DNA: TGTGCCAGCAGCCTCACCGGGACCCCCTATTCCGGGGTGTTTTTT
CDR3 protein: CASSLTGTPYSGVFF

V gene: TRBV19
clone size: NA
D gene: NA
J gene: TRBJ1-1
CDR3 DNA: TGTGCCAGTAGTATTAAGGCCGGGGGGGCAGCTTTCTTT
CDR3 protein: CASSIKAGGAAFF

V gene: TRBV6-1
clone size: NA
D gene: TRBD1
J gene: TRBJ1-4
CDR3 DNA: TGTGCCAGCAGTGAAGGGGGTGGGAGGGGGCACGAAAAACTGTTTTTT
CDR3 protein: CASSEGGGRGHEKLFF

V gene: TRBV7-9
clone size: NA
D gene: TRBD1
J gene: TRBJ2-7
CDR3 DNA: TGTGCCAGCAGCTTTGGACAGGGAGGCTCCTACGAGCAGTACTTC
CDR3 protein: CASSFGQGGSYEQYF

V gene: TRBV11-3
clone size: once
D gene: NA
J gene: TRBJ2-7
CDR3 DNA: TGTGCCAGCAGCTTAGGTTTAATCGAGCAGTACTTC
CDR3 protein: CASSLGLIEQYF